The 13 T cell receptor beta chains given below trace back to one sample, sequenced in a study of response to subunit inactivated influenza vaccine. One entry per CDR3 protein, called by TCRdb with MiXCR from the RT-PCR reads. This sample yields hundreds of thousands of distinct CDR3 sequences, of which around 14% are seen a single time; more than 9% belongs to the top ten. The sequencing used PBMCs from blood, collected approximately 13 days after vaccination. The receptors come from a man aged 50 to 59 who received an inactivated influenza vaccine.

This clonotype showed up just a few times. The V gene is TRBV10-3, the J gene TRBJ2-1; 7 bases are shared with TRBD1. The junction had 4 bases not matched to a gene; V was cut back by 4 bases and J by 4 bases. Germline lookup yields CDR1 ENHRY and CDR2 SYGVKD. This CDR3 is built from 14 residues. CDR3 bases: TGTGCCATCAGTGCCCAGGGGGAGTACAATGAGCAGTTCTTC. Its translation is CAISAQGEYNEQFF.

This chain's CDR3 is CASSGLAGTNEQFF. The DNA of the CDR3 is TGTGCCAGCAGTGGACTAGCGGGAACAAATGAGCAGTTCTTC. The chain has TRBV7-8 and TRBJ2-1; 12 bases align to TRBD2. Germline assignment: CDR1 SGHVS and CDR2 FQNEAQ. This CDR3 comprises 14 residues. J was trimmed by 7 bases and V by 6 bases; bases with no gene match: 4.

This clonotype was detected a few times. The chain recombines TRBV20-1 with TRBJ1-2; TRBD1 agrees at 10 bases. This CDR3 comprises 13 residues. The germline V gene has CDR1 DFQATT and CDR2 SNEGSKA (reference sequence). With V trimmed by 5 bases and J by 5 bases, 5 bases remained unmatched. The CDR3 region has the DNA TGCAGTGCTGGACCGGACAGGGGGTATGGCTACACCTTC. The encoded protein is CSAGPDRGYGYTF.

This clonotype was detected many times. The genes are TRBV6-1 and TRBJ2-3, with TRBD2 identical over 10 bases. This CDR3 contains 17 residues. The junction had 9 bases not matched to a gene; V was cut back by 5 bases and J by 1 base. CDR1 and CDR2 (germline): MNHNS, SASEGT. The CDR3 sequence: CASSPIPGTSGTDTQYF. The CDR3 nucleotides read TGTGCCAGCAGTCCGATTCCGGGGACTAGCGGCACAGATACGCAGTATTTT.

Only a few counts were recorded for this clonotype. CDR3 region: CASSYSPTTALRQGAAQYF. DNA of the CDR3: TGTGCCAGCAGTTACTCACCCACGACGGCGTTGAGGCAGGGGGCTGCGCAGTATTTT. The chain recombines TRBV6-2 or TRBV6-3 with TRBJ2-3, with 8 bases aligning to TRBD1. The CDR3 is 19 residues long. The V gene's germline CDR1 is MNHEY and CDR2 SVGEGT. The V segment lost 0 bases and the J segment 10 bases; nucleotides outside the gene matches: 21.

V and J are TRBV5-1 and TRBJ1-3; D ambiguous. Trimming removed 0 bases at V and 0 bases at J, with 7 bases between. CDR3 length: 15 residues. Germline V gene lookup returns CDR1 SGHRS and CDR2 YFSETQ. CDR3 sequence: CASSLDPNSGNTIYF. The CDR3 DNA is TGCGCCAGCAGCTTGGACCCAAACTCTGGAAACACCATATATTTT.

The sample holds one count of this clonotype. The V gene is TRBV7-9, the J gene TRBJ1-4; a weak D match, TRBD1 (6 bases). There are 15 residues in the CDR3. Germline-derived CDR1 and CDR2 are SEHNR and FQNEAQ (reference sequence). The V gene lost 5 bases and the J gene lost 0 bases, with 10 bases spanning the gap. The CDR3 loop reads CASSEQGATNEKLFF. The CDR3 bases are TGTGCCAGCAGCGAACAGGGTGCAACTAATGAAAAACTGTTTTTT.

This clonotype occurred many times. The chain is built from TRBV10-3 and TRBJ1-6; possible D gene TRBD1, 5 bases. This CDR3 has 14 amino acids. The V gene lost 6 bases and the J gene lost 8 bases, with 14 bases spanning the gap. Germline CDR1 and CDR2: ENHRY and SYGVKD. CDR3 protein: CAISAQGLDSPLHF. The CDR3 DNA sequence: TGTGCCATCAGCGCTCAGGGCTTGGATTCACCCCTCCACTTT.

Comments on this clonotype: A much larger clone sits a single nucleotide away, making a read error possible. This chain uses TRBV7-6 with TRBJ2-5; D possibly corresponds to TRBD2 (5 bases). V was pared by 1 base and J by 2 bases, with 14 bases between. CDR1 and CDR2 (germline): SGHVS, FNYEAQ. The CDR3 has 16 residues. DNA of the CDR3: TGTGCCAGCAGCTTAGTATCTAGCAGGTCGCAAGAGACCCAGTACTTC. Protein sequence: CASSLVSSRSQETQYF.

This clonotype was seen only a few times. The genes are TRBV10-3 and TRBJ2-7; D is perhaps TRBD1 (5 bases). In germline, CDR1 is ENHRY, CDR2 SYGVKD. V dropped 10 bases and J dropped 4 bases, with 14 bases sitting between them. The CDR3 sequence is 12 residues long. CDR3 sequence reads: CATNRGSYEQYF. The CDR3 bases are TGTGCCACAAATAGGGGCTCTTACGAGCAGTACTTC.

The J gene is TRBJ2-1, the V gene TRBV11-2; maybe TRBD1 (5 bases). The germline V gene has CDR1 SGHAT and CDR2 FQNNGV. Trimming shortened V by 2 bases and J by 2 bases, and 16 bases separated the two germline ends. CDR3 length: 17 amino acids. The CDR3 reads CASSLSIDRRAYNEQFF. In nucleotides, the CDR3 is TGTGCCAGCAGCTTATCGATCGACAGAAGGGCCTACAATGAGCAGTTCTTC.

The J gene is TRBJ2-3, the V gene TRBV12-3 or TRBV12-4; D is ambiguous. This CDR3 has 15 residues. The V end lost 3 bases, the J end lost 3 bases, and 13 bases lay between the germline ends. CDR3: CASSFKGLRTDTQYF. The DNA for the CDR3 is TGTGCCAGCAGTTTTAAGGGCCTTCGAACAGATACGCAGTATTTT.

The count of this clonotype is one. The V call is TRBV19, the J call TRBJ1-1; perhaps TRBD1 as D (6 bases). This CDR3 has 15 residues. The V and J ends lost 5 bases and 3 bases respectively, with 16 bases between them. Germline CDR1 reads LNHDA; CDR2 reads SQIVND (reference sequence). In DNA, the CDR3 is TGTGCCAGTAGTTGGCAGGGGCAGCGTGACACTGAAGCTTTCTTT. It is translated as CASSWQGQRDTEAFF.